This entry features one TCR beta chain sequence. These data originate in a study of CD8+ T cells in alopecia areata. Treatment denoted: oral pan-JAK inhibitor, 5-10 mg twice daily. Trimming took 8 bases from V and 6 from J, leaving 10 bases between them. Germline values: CDR1 LGHNA, CDR2 YNFKEQ. The CDR3 sequence is 12 residues long. As the sequencing template, cDNA was produced by extracting RNA and reverse transcribing it. The method was immunoSEQ multiplex PCR; TCRdb's version includes in-frame clones alone and lacks a portion of them. The data hold some 45,000 clones, with roughly 92% observed a single time.

The V and J genes are TRBV4-2 and TRBJ2-2; possible D gene TRBD1, 5 bases. This specimen consisted of CD8+ T cells sorted from blood, obtained at week 24, from a patient treated with tofacitinib. The receptor was derived from a human donor with alopecia areata. The CDR3 loop is CASEGVAGELFF. The CDR3, as DNA: TGTGCCAGCGAAGGGGTGGCCGGGGAGCTGTTTTTT.